This is a list of T cell receptor beta chains from one sample in a study of beta chain features in type 1 diabetes. Data came from immunoSEQ multiplex PCR; TCRdb stores just in-frame clones and leaves some out. The data hold under 450,000 clones, with 11% to 15% observed a single time. Sequencing was carried out using naive CD4+ T cells from blood. These receptor sequences come from a man under 40 in good health. Both conserved end residues are part of each CDR3. A D gene is named only where the DNA matches it firmly. Size values are once, few and many counts, or a class for expanded clones, and some rows have none.

cdr3_length | j_call | v_call | d_call | clone_size | cdr3_nt | cdr3_aa
17 | TRBJ2-6 | TRBV4-1 | - | - | TGCGCCAGCAGCCAAGATCGGGCATTCTCTGGGGCCAACGTCCTGACTTTC | CASSQDRAFSGANVLTF
12 | TRBJ2-1 | TRBV7-2 | - | many | TGTGCCAGCAGCTTAGCATACAATGAGCAGTTCTTC | CASSLAYNEQFF
15 | TRBJ2-1 | TRBV7-9 | TRBD2 | - | TGTGCCAGCAGCTTAGCAGCGGGGTTCGACAATGAGCAGTTCTTC | CASSLAAGFDNEQFF
14 | TRBJ2-5 | TRBV7-2 | TRBD2 | - | TGTGCCAGCAGCTTTACTAGCGTAAAAGAGACCCAGTACTTC | CASSFTSVKETQYF
13 | TRBJ1-1 | TRBV19 | - | few | TGTGCCAGTAAAAACAGAAAGAACACTGAAGCTTTCTTT | CASKNRKNTEAFF
15 | TRBJ2-3 | TRBV7-2 | TRBD2 | few | TGTGCCAGCAGCTTTGGTAGCGGGGGGCCAGATACGCAGTATTTT | CASSFGSGGPDTQYF
12 | TRBJ1-2 | TRBV7-2 | TRBD1 | few | TGTGCCAGCAGCGTGGACAGGGGTGGCTACACCTTC | CASSVDRGGYTF
14 | TRBJ1-5 | TRBV30 | - | - | TGTGCCTGGAGTGTCGCTTGGGTGAATCAGCCCCAGCATTTT | CAWSVAWVNQPQHF
17 | TRBJ2-2 | TRBV7-9 | - | - | TGTGCCAGCAGCCCCAGCAACCGGGTTCGCTACACCGGGGAGCTGTTTTTT | CASSPSNRVRYTGELFF
18 | TRBJ2-3 | TRBV29-1 | TRBD2 | few | TGCAGCGTTGTTGAGCAGAATAGCGGGAGTGGGGTCACATATACGCAGTATTTT | CSVVEQNSGSGVTYTQYF
14 | TRBJ2-5 | TRBV4-1 | TRBD2 | few | TGCGCCAGCAGCCAAGCAGGCGGGGGTACACGACGGTACTTC | CASSQAGGGTRRYF
14 | TRBJ1-4 | TRBV29-1 | - | few | TGCAGCGTTGTCTCTGGTGCCACTAATGAAAAACTGTTTTTT | CSVVSGATNEKLFF
17 | TRBJ2-7 | TRBV6-1 | TRBD2 | - | TGTGCCAGCAGTGGTGGCCCGGGAGCGGGGGGTACCTACGAGCAGTACTTC | CASSGGPGAGGTYEQYF
15 | TRBJ2-5 | TRBV7-6 | - | - | TGTGCCAGCAGCCCGCGGGCAGGGGAACAAGAGACCCAGTACTTC | CASSPRAGEQETQYF
17 | TRBJ2-1 | TRBV7-9 | - | - | TGTGCCAGCAGTATAGGGGTCGAGCGCGACTCCTACAATGAGCAGTTCTTC | CASSIGVERDSYNEQFF
14 | TRBJ2-1 | TRBV6-1 | - | - | TGTGCCAGCGGGGCGGGATCACCCTACAATGAGCAGTTCTTC | CASGAGSPYNEQFF
15 | TRBJ1-1 | TRBV7-9 | - | - | TGTGCCAGCAGCTTAATTTCCAGGATCGAAGGGGAAGCTTTCTTT | CASSLISRIEGEAFF
14 | TRBJ2-1 | TRBV29-1 | - | few | TGCAGCGTTGACCGGGACAACCCCCCCAGGGGGCAGTTCTTC | CSVDRDNPPRGQFF
16 | TRBJ2-3 | TRBV5-1 | TRBD2 | - | TGCGCCAGCAGCAGGTGGACTAGCGGGGACACAGATACGCAGTATTTT | CASSRWTSGDTDTQYF
15 | TRBJ2-1 | TRBV14 | - | few | TGTGCCAGCAGCCAAGATTTGGGATCCTACAATGAGCAGTTCTTC | CASSQDLGSYNEQFF
16 | TRBJ2-3 | TRBV6-1 | TRBD2 | few | TGTGCCAGCAGTGTCATGTCGACTAGCGGCACAGATACGCAGTATTTT | CASSVMSTSGTDTQYF
14 | TRBJ2-1 | TRBV18 | - | once | TGTGCCAGCTCACCGACTAGTCTGGGCGGTGAGCAGTTCTTC | CASSPTSLGGEQFF
16 | TRBJ1-3 | TRBV7-2 | - | - | TGTGCCAGCAGCACGGAGACCCTGAGCTCTGGAAACACCATATATTTT | CASSTETLSSGNTIYF
13 | TRBJ2-5 | TRBV15 | - | few | TGTGCCACCAGCAGGCAGGCGGTGGAGACCCAGTACTTC | CATSRQAVETQYF
14 | TRBJ1-2 | TRBV29-1 | - | few | TGCAGCGTTGAACACCTCCAGGGGAACTATGGCTACACCTTC | CSVEHLQGNYGYTF
16 | TRBJ2-3 | TRBV4-3 | TRBD2 | few | TGCGCCAGCAGCCACGGACTAGCTCCAGGCACAGATACGCAGTATTTT | CASSHGLAPGTDTQYF
17 | TRBJ1-2 | TRBV25-1 | TRBD1 | - | TGTGCCAGCAGTGGCGGGACAGGCCCCAAAACCGTCTATGGCTACACCTTC | CASSGGTGPKTVYGYTF
13 | TRBJ2-3 | TRBV5-6 | - | once | TGTGCCAGCAGCTTGGCCACGGGGGATACGCAGTATTTT | CASSLATGDTQYF
18 | TRBJ1-5 | TRBV23-1 | - | - | TGCGCCAGCAGTCACTCGCAGGCCGCATTGGCTAGCAATCAGCCCCAGCATTTT | CASSHSQAALASNQPQHF
14 | TRBJ2-5 | TRBV6-6 | - | - | TGTGCCAGCAGTTACTCACAACAGGGAGAGACCCAGTACTTC | CASSYSQQGETQYF